The clone carrying this T cell receptor (beta chain) showed up just once. This record comes from a study of Graves' ophthalmopathy and Graves' hyperthyroidism. Amplification targeted the TCR beta CDR3 regions, with RNA transcripts as the source material. HTBI primers served in a first-round RT-PCR, which a second-round multiplex PCR followed. TCRdb used MiXCR to reprocess the multiplex PCR reads, holding one entry per CDR3 protein. The data show about 500,000 distinct CDR3 sequences, 35% to 40% seen once. V shed 3 bases and J 1 base; nucleotides not matched to a gene: 8. CDR3 length: 16 amino acids. The germline gives CDR1 SNHLY, CDR2 FYNNEI.

Source material: peripheral blood or thyroid tissue (not recorded which). The chain couples TRBV2 to TRBJ2-5, with 7 bases matching TRBD2. The TCR sequence derives from an adult man with Graves' hyperthyroidism. CDR3: CASSDVAGALQETQYF. The CDR3 DNA reads TGTGCCAGCAGTGATGTAGCGGGTGCTCTCCAAGAGACCCAGTACTTC.